These 21 T cell receptor beta chains were sequenced from one sample in a study of control samples from healthy donors and cancer patients (dated by TCRdb to about 2020). Library prep was done by the immunoSEQ multiplex PCR assay. Entries here come from immuneACCESS through TCRdb and include only in-frame sequences with V and J called. Some clones fail to appear in such tables; in the studies checked, an unresolved V gene covers under half of the shortfall, and the cause of the remainder is unknown. Across this sample there are around 57,000 clones, with approximately 89% seen only once. The leading ten clones occupy approximately 0.95% of the sample. Input material: PBMCs. The receptors were sampled from a young man with colorectal cancer.

Notes on this clone: At one boundary the junction diverges from the germline segment, which might be a read error. V and J are TRBV5-8 and TRBJ1-6; no clear D. The germline CDR1 and CDR2 sequences are SGHTS and YDEGEE. CDR3 length equals 14 residues. CDR3 amino acids: CASSFWQESTGDFF. The CDR3 bases are TGTGCCAGCAGCTTTTGGCAGGAGAGCACTGGAGACTTTTTT.

This chain connects TRBV30 to TRBJ1-2; D remains ambiguous. CDR3 length equals 11 residues. The V and J ends lost 1 base and 6 bases respectively, with 6 bases between them. Germline CDR1 and CDR2: GTSNPN and SVGIG (reference sequence). CDR3 amino acids: CAWSGWDGYTF. The DNA for the CDR3 is TGTGCCTGGAGTGGTTGGGATGGCTACACCTTC.

The V gene is TRBV15, the J gene TRBJ1-1; D unresolved. The germline gives CDR1 LNHNV, CDR2 YYDKDF (reference sequence). This CDR3 is built from 14 residues. V was clipped by 0 bases and J by 7 bases, with 12 bases between them. The CDR3: CATSRDLKAYEAFF. The CDR3, as DNA: TGTGCCACCAGCAGAGATCTTAAAGCCTATGAAGCTTTCTTT.

The V and J genes are TRBV6-6 and TRBJ1-2, with D maybe TRBD1 (5 bases). The CDR3 has 14 residues. V lost 5 bases to trimming and J lost 5 bases, with 15 bases between them. The germline V gene encodes CDR1 MNHNY and CDR2 SVGAGI (reference sequence). The CDR3 DNA reads TGTGCCAGCAGTAGGGGCGGCCCTTCTTATGGCTACACCTTC. This codes for CASSRGGPSYGYTF.

The genes are TRBV25-1 and TRBJ2-3; 13 nucleotides agree with TRBD2. Germline V gives CDR1 MGHDK, CDR2 SYGVNS. J was trimmed by 5 bases and V by 2 bases; bases with no gene match: 10. This CDR3 is built from 18 residues. The chain's CDR3 is CASSETLRLAGGIDTQYF. Here the CDR3 DNA reads TGTGCCAGCAGTGAAACCCTTCGACTAGCGGGGGGCATAGATACGCAGTATTTT.

The chain recombines TRBV4-1 with TRBJ2-7, with 8 positions matching TRBD2. Germline loops: CDR1 MGHRA, CDR2 YSYEKL. This CDR3 spans 16 amino acids. The junction had 4 bases not matched to a gene; V was cut back by 0 bases and J by 0 bases. This CDR3 reads CASSQDAGGGSYEQYF. For the CDR3, the DNA is TGCGCCAGCAGCCAAGATGCGGGGGGAGGCTCCTACGAGCAGTACTTC.

This chain connects TRBV6-4 to TRBJ2-5, with TRBD2 matching over 12 bases. V was clipped by 3 bases and J by 4 bases; unmatched bases: 15. Germline CDR1 MRHNA, CDR2 SNTAGT. CDR3 length equals 19 residues. CDR3 residues: CASSEIATSGGNHSETQYF. The CDR3 nucleotides are TGTGCCAGCAGTGAAATCGCAACTAGCGGGGGGAACCACTCAGAGACCCAGTACTTC.

The gene calls are TRBV10-3 and TRBJ2-3; D is unclear. Germline loops: CDR1 ENHRY, CDR2 SYGVKD. There are 14 residues in the CDR3. Trimming shortened V by 5 bases and J by 5 bases, and 14 bases separated the two germline ends. The DNA of the CDR3 is TGTGCCATCAGTATCGGACCATCGGAAGATACGCAGTATTTT. It codes for CAISIGPSEDTQYF.

The chain uses TRBV5-4 and TRBJ2-2; 12 positions match TRBD1. CDR1 and CDR2 from the germline V gene are SGHNT and YYREEE (reference sequence). V lost 9 bases to trimming and J lost 2 bases; unmatched junction nucleotides: 11. The CDR3 is made up of 17 amino acids. CDR3 in amino acids: CAIVLRDRGPNTGELFF. CDR3 bases: TGTGCCATCGTTCTGCGGGACAGGGGGCCAAACACCGGGGAGCTGTTTTTT.

This clone was counted once. The chain joins TRBV9 to TRBJ2-4; TRBD2 matches 8 bases. The germline V gene encodes CDR1 SGDLS and CDR2 YYNGEE. This CDR3 contains 15 residues. With 4 bases clipped from V and 0 bases from J, the junction kept 3 bases outside the gene matches. The CDR3 DNA reads as TGTGCCAGCAGCCCCGGGGGGGTAGCCAAAAACATTCAGTACTTC. Translated, it gives CASSPGGVAKNIQYF.

The V gene is TRBV7-2, the J gene TRBJ1-1; D uncertain. Germline CDR1 is SGHTA and CDR2 is FQGNSA. V shed 1 base and J shed 7 bases, with 10 bases lying between them. This CDR3 has 13 residues. CDR3: CASSLGRGIEAFF. CDR3 bases: TGTGCCAGCAGCTTAGGTCGAGGAATTGAAGCTTTCTTT.

The V gene is TRBV27, the J gene TRBJ2-6, with a tentative D call TRBD1 (6 bases). Germline values: CDR1 MNHEY, CDR2 SMNVEV (reference sequence). This CDR3 comprises 16 residues. V shed 6 bases and J shed 2 bases, with 14 bases lying between them. CDR3: CASRNPQGTGANVLTF. The CDR3 DNA follows: TGTGCCAGCAGAAACCCGCAGGGGACTGGGGCCAACGTCCTGACTTTC.

The chain combines TRBV25-1 with TRBJ1-1; unclear D gene. This CDR3 region has 14 residues. Trimming removed 3 bases at V and 5 bases at J, with 13 bases between. Germline assignment: CDR1 MGHDK and CDR2 SYGVNS. The CDR3 bases are TGTGCCAGCAGTGATTCGGGAGGAGGTACTGAAGCTTTCTTT. Amino acids: CASSDSGGGTEAFF.

The rearrangement links TRBV2 to TRBJ2-1, with D maybe TRBD2 (5 bases). Trimming cost V 7 bases and J 8 bases, with 15 bases left between them. CDR1 SNHLY and CDR2 FYNNEI come from the germline V gene. The CDR3 sequence is 13 residues long. CDR3 loop: CASKPSRWDEQFF. CDR3 bases: TGTGCCAGCAAGCCTAGCAGGTGGGATGAGCAGTTCTTC.

The chain uses TRBV15 and TRBJ1-4, with 8 bases fitting TRBD1. CDR1 LNHNV and CDR2 YYDKDF come from the germline V gene (reference sequence). The V segment lost 4 bases and the J segment 6 bases; nucleotides outside the gene matches: 16. The CDR3 loop spans 18 amino acids. CDR3 nucleotide sequence: TGTGCCACCAGCACCCCGCCAGGCATGACAGGGGCTCATGAAAAACTGTTTTTT. Encoded protein: CATSTPPGMTGAHEKLFF.

This chain joins TRBV4-1 and TRBJ1-5; 7 positions match TRBD1. Per germline, CDR1 MGHRA and CDR2 YSYEKL. This CDR3 contains 15 residues. With 1 base clipped from V and 4 bases from J, the junction kept 4 bases outside the gene matches. CDR3 region: CASSQGRDSNQPQHF. The CDR3 DNA follows: TGCGCCAGCAGCCAAGGCCGGGACAGTAATCAGCCCCAGCATTTT.

The rearrangement joins TRBV5-6 to TRBJ1-2; TRBD1 might be the D (6 bases). CDR1 is SGHDT and CDR2 is YYEEEE in the germline V gene. V dropped 0 bases and J dropped 4 bases, with 7 bases sitting between them. CDR3 size: 13 residues. CDR3 sequence reads: CASSLDRVYGYTF. CDR3 bases: TGTGCCAGCAGCTTGGACAGGGTCTATGGCTACACCTTC.

Concerning this clone itself: At the DNA level, this CDR3 is encoded by other sequences in the same sample as well. The chain carries TRBV5-6 and TRBJ1-5; D remains unclear. V was clipped by 2 bases and J by 0 bases, with 9 bases between them. From germline, CDR1 is SGHDT and CDR2 YYEEEE. The CDR3 runs 15 residues. In DNA form, the CDR3 reads TGTGCCAGCAGCTTAGGTGGGTATAGCAATCAGCCCCAGCATTTT. Translated, it gives CASSLGGYSNQPQHF.

CDR3 DNA: TGCGCCAGCAGTCGAGGTCCCACTTCAGATACGCAGTATTTT. This gives the protein CASSRGPTSDTQYF. This rearrangement joins TRBV4-3 to TRBJ2-3; D is undetermined. The germline V gene encodes CDR1 LGHNA and CDR2 YSLEER. V gave up 6 bases and J gave up 4 bases, with 14 bases separating them. The CDR3 sequence is 14 residues long.

This clone was recorded a few times. This chain joins TRBV10-3 and TRBJ2-5; D unresolved. The CDR3 extends over 13 amino acids. V lost 4 bases and J 2 bases, leaving 8 bases between the germline ends. Germline loops: CDR1 ENHRY, CDR2 SYGVKD. The CDR3 coding sequence is TGTGCCATCAGTGTGGGCGCGCAAGAGACCCAGTACTTC. Translated: CAISVGAQETQYF.

The CDR3 coding sequence is TGTGCCAGCAGCTTGGTCCGTCGGGGCACTGAAGCTTTCTTT. Amino acid sequence: CASSLVRRGTEAFF. The chain recombines TRBV5-6 with TRBJ1-1, with D unclear. Germline CDR1 is SGHDT and CDR2 is YYEEEE. V gave up 0 bases and J gave up 4 bases, with 10 bases separating them. CDR3 size: 14 residues.